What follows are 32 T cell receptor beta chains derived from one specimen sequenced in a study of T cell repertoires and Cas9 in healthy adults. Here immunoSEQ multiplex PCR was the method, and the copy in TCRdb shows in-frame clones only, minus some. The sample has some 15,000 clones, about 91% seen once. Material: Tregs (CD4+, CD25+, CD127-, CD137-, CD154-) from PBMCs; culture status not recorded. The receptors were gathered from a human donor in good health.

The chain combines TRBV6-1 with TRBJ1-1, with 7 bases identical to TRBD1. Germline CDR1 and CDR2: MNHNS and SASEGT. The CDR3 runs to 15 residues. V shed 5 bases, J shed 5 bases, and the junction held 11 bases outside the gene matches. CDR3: CASSTHRGLYTEAFF. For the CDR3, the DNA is TGTGCCAGCAGTACTCACAGGGGACTGTATACTGAAGCTTTCTTT.

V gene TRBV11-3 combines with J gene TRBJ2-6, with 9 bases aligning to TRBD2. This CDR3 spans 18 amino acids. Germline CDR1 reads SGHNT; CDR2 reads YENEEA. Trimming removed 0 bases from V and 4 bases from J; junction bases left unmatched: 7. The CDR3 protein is CASSLDWLAGAGANVLTF. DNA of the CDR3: TGTGCCAGCAGCTTAGATTGGTTAGCGGGAGCCGGGGCCAACGTCCTGACTTTC. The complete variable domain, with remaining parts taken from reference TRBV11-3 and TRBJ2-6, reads EAGVVQSPRYKIIEKKQPVAFWCNPISGHNTLYWYLQNLGQGPELLIRYENEEAVDDSQLPKDRFSAERLKGVDSTLKIQPAELGDSAVYLCASSLDWLAGAGANVLTFGAGSRLTVL.

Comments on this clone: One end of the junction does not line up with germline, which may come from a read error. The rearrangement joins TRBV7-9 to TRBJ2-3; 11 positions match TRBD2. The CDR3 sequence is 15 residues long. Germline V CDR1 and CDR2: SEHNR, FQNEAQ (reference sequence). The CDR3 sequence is CASSVAGGSTDTQYF. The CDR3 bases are TGTGCCAGCAGCGTAGCGGGAGGGAGCACAGATACGCAGTATTTT.

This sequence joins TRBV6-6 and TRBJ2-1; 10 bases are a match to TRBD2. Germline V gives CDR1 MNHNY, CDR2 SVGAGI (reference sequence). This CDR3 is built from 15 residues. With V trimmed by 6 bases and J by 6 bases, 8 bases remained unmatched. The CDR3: CASSVPGLAFNEQFF. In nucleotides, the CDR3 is TGTGCCAGCAGCGTTCCGGGACTAGCGTTCAATGAGCAGTTCTTC.

CDR3 protein: CASSLPGQNYGYTF. The CDR3 bases are TGTGCCAGCAGCTTACCCGGACAGAACTATGGCTACACCTTC. The V gene is TRBV5-4, the J gene TRBJ1-2; a weak D match, TRBD1 (6 bases). The CDR3 loop spans 14 amino acids. Germline V gene lookup returns CDR1 SGHNT and CDR2 YYREEE (reference sequence). V was shortened by 2 bases and J by 2 bases, with 10 bases between the two germline ends. The full variable domain, completed using reference TRBV5-4 and TRBJ1-2, is ETGVTQSPTHLIKTRGQQVTLRCSSQSGHNTVSWYQQALGQGPQFIFQYYREEENGRGNFPPRFSGLQFPNYSSELNVNALELDDSALYLCASSLPGQNYGYTFGSGTRLTVV.

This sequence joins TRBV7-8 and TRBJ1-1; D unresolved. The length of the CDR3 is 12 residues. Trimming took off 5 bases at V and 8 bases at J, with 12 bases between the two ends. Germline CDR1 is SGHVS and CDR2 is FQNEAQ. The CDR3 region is CASSHSETEAFF. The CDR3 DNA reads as TGTGCCAGCAGCCACTCGGAGACAGAAGCTTTCTTT.

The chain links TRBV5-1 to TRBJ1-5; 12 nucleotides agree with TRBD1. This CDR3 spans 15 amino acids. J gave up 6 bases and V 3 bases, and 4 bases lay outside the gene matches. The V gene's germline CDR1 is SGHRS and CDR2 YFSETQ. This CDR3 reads CASSSGQGAGQPQHF. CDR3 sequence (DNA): TGCGCCAGCAGCTCGGGACAGGGGGCAGGTCAGCCCCAGCATTTT.

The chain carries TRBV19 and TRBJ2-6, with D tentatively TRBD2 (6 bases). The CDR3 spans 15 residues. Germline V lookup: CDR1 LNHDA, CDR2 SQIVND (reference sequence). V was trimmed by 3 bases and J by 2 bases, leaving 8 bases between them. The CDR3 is CASSIPGAGANVLTF. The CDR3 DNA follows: TGTGCCAGTAGTATCCCGGGGGCTGGGGCCAACGTCCTGACTTTC.

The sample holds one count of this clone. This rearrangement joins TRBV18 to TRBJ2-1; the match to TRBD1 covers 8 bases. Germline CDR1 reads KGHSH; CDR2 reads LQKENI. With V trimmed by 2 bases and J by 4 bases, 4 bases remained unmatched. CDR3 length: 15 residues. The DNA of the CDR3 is TGTGCCAGCTCACCAGGACAGGGCGGATACAATGAGCAGTTCTTC. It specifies CASSPGQGGYNEQFF.

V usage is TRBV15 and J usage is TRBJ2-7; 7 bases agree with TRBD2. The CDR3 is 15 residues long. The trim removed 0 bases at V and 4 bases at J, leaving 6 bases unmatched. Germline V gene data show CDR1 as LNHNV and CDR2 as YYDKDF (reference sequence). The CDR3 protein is CATSRDQGGSYEQYV. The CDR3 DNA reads TGTGCCACCAGCAGAGATCAGGGCGGGAGTTACGAGCAGTACGTC.

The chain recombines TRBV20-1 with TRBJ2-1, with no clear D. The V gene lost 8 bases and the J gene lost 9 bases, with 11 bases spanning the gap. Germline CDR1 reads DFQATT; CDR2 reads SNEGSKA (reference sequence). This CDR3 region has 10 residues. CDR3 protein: CSPRLFEQFF. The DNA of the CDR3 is TGCAGTCCCCGTCTTTTTGAGCAGTTCTTC.

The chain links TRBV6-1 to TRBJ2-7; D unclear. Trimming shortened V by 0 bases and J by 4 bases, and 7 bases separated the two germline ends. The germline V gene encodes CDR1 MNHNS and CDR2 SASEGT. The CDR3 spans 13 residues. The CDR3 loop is CASSEAPIYEQYF. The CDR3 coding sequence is TGTGCCAGCAGTGAAGCGCCCATATACGAGCAGTACTTC.

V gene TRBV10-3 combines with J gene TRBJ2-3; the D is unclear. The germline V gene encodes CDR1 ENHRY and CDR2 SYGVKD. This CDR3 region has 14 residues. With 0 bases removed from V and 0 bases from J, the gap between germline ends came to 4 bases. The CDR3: CAISESGSTDTQYF. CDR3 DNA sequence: TGTGCCATCAGTGAGTCGGGTAGCACAGATACGCAGTATTTT.

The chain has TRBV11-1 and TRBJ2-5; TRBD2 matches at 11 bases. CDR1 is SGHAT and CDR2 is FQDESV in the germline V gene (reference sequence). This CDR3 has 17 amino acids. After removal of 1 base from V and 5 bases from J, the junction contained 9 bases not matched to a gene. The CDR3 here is CASSLGALAGVAETQYF. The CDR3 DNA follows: TGTGCCAGCAGCTTAGGGGCACTAGCGGGGGTCGCGGAGACCCAGTACTTC.

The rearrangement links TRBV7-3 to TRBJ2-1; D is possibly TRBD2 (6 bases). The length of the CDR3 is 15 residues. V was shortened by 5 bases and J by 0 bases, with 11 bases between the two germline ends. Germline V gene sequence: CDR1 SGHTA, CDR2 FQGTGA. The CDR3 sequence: CASSLRGSSYNEQFF. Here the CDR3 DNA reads TGTGCCAGCAGCCTGCGGGGTAGCTCCTACAATGAGCAGTTCTTC.

CDR3 in amino acids: CASSFALPSGRITDTQYF. The CDR3 DNA reads as TGTGCCAGCAGCTTTGCCCTTCCTAGCGGGAGAATTACAGATACGCAGTATTTT. The chain is built from TRBV7-2 and TRBJ2-3, with TRBD2 identical over 10 bases. The V gene's germline CDR1 is SGHTA and CDR2 FQGNSA. The CDR3 covers 18 residues. With V trimmed by 3 bases and J by 3 bases, 12 bases remained unmatched.

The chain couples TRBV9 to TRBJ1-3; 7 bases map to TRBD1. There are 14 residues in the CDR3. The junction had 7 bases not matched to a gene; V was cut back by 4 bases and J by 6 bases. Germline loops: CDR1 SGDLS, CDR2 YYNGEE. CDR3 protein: CASSTRTGENTIYF. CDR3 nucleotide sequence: TGTGCCAGCAGCACCCGGACAGGAGAAAACACCATATATTTT.

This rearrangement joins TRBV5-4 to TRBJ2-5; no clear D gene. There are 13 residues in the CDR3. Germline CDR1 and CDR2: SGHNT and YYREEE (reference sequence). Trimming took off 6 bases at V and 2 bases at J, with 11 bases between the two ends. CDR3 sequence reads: CASTSLEQETQYF. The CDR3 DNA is TGTGCCAGCACCAGCTTGGAGCAAGAGACCCAGTACTTC.

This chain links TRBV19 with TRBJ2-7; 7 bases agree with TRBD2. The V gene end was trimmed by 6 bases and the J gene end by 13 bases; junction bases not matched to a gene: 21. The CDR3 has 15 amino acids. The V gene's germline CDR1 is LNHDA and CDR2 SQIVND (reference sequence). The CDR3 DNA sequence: TGTGCCAGTAGCGCTGAGGGCACTTTTTCCGGGACTAATTACTTC. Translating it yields CASSAEGTFSGTNYF.

The CDR3 spells CASRGLAGGPQADTQYF. CDR3 sequence (DNA): TGTGCCAGCAGGGGACTAGCGGGAGGGCCGCAAGCAGATACGCAGTATTTT. The chain couples TRBV28 to TRBJ2-3; 16 bases fit TRBD2. The CDR3 consists of 17 residues. The germline CDR1 and CDR2 sequences are MDHEN and SYDVKM. V was pared by 6 bases and J by 4 bases, with 7 bases of the junction left unmatched.

The CDR3 is CASSLDAGASYEQYF. DNA of the CDR3: TGCGCCAGCAGCTTGGACGCAGGGGCCTCCTACGAGCAGTACTTC. This chain joins TRBV5-1 and TRBJ2-7; the D gene is possibly TRBD1 (6 bases). CDR3 length: 15 residues. The V end was cut by 0 bases, the J end by 0 bases, with 10 bases between. Looked up from germline, CDR1 is SGHRS and CDR2 is YFSETQ.

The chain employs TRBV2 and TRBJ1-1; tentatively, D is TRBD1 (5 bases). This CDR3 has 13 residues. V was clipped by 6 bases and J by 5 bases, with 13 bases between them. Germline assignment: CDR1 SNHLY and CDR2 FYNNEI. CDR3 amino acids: CASRRDGGTEAFF. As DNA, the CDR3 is TGTGCCAGCAGGAGGGACGGTGGGACTGAAGCTTTCTTT.

CDR3 coding DNA: TGTGCCAGCAGGCACTCCGGGTCCCTGAACACTGAAGCTTTCTTT. Protein: CASRHSGSLNTEAFF. This chain links TRBV6-5 with TRBJ1-1, with D hard to call. V dropped 6 bases and J dropped 0 bases, with 14 bases sitting between them. The CDR3 consists of 15 residues. The germline gives CDR1 MNHEY, CDR2 SVGAGI.

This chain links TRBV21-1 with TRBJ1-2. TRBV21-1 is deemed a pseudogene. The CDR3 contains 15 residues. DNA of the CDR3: TGTGCCAGCAGCCGCCTCGGGAGGCCCCACTATGGCTACACCTTC. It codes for CASSRLGRPHYGYTF.

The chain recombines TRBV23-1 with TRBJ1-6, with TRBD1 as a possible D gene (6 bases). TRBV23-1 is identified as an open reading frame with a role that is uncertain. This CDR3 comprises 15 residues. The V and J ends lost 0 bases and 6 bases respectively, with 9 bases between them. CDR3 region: CASSQSRTANSPLHF. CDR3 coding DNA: TGCGCCAGCAGTCAATCCCGGACAGCTAATTCACCCCTCCACTTT.

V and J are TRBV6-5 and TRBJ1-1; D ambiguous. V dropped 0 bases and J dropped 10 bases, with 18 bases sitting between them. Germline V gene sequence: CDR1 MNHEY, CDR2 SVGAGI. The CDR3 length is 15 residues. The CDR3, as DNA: TGTGCCAGCAGTTACTCCCCTACGACAAGGGTCAGAGCTTTCTTT. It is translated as CASSYSPTTRVRAFF.

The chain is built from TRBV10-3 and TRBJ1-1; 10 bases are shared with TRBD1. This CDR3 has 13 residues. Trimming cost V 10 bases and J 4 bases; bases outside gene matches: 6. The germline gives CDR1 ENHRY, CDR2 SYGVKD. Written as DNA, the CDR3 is TGTGCCACGACGACAGGGGGCTTCACTGAAGCTTTCTTT. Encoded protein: CATTTGGFTEAFF.

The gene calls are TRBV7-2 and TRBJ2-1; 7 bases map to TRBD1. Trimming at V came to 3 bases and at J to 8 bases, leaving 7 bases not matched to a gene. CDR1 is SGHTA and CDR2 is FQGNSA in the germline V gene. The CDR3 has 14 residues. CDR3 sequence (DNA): TGTGCCAGCAGCTTGGAGACAGGGAGCCATGAGCAGTTCTTC. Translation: CASSLETGSHEQFF.

DNA of the CDR3: TGTGCCAGTAGTATTTATCGGCAGGGTCTCCGGTCTGGGGCCAACGTCCTGACTTTC. Its protein product is CASSIYRQGLRSGANVLTF. This rearrangement joins TRBV19 to TRBJ2-6, with a tentative D call TRBD1 (5 bases). Looked up from germline, CDR1 is LNHDA and CDR2 is SQIVND (reference sequence). Deletions cut 3 bases from V and 1 base from J, with 19 bases between. The CDR3 sequence is 19 residues long.

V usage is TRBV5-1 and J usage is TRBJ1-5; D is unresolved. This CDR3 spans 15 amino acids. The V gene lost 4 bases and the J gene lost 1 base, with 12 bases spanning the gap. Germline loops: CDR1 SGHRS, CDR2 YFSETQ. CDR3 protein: CASSLDGRSNQPQHF. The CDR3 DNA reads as TGCGCCAGCAGCCTGGATGGACGGAGCAATCAGCCCCAGCATTTT.

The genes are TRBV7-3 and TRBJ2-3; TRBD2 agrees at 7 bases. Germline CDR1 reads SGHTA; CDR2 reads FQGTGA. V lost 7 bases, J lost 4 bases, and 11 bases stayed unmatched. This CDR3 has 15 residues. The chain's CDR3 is CASTPGLEGSDTQYF. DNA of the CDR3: TGTGCCAGCACCCCTGGACTAGAAGGGTCAGATACGCAGTATTTT.

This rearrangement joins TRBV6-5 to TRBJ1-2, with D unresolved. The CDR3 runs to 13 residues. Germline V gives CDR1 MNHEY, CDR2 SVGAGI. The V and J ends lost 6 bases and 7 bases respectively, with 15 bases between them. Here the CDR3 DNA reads TGTGCCAGCAGCCTCGGGAGTGCCGTTGGCTACACCTTC. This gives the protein CASSLGSAVGYTF.